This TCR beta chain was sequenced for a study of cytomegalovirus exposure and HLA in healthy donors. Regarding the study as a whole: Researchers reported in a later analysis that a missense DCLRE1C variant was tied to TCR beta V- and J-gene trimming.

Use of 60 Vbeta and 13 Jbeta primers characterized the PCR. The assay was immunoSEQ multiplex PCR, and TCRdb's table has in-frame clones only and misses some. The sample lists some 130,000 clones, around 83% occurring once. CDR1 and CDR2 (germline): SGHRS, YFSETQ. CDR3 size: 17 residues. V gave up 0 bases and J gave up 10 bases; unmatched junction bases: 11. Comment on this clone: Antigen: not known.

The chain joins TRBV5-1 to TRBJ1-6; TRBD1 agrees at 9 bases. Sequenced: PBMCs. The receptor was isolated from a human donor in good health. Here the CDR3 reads CASSLDIRDREYSPLHF. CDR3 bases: TGCGCCAGCAGCTTGGATATCCGGGACAGGGAGTACTCACCCCTCCACTTT.